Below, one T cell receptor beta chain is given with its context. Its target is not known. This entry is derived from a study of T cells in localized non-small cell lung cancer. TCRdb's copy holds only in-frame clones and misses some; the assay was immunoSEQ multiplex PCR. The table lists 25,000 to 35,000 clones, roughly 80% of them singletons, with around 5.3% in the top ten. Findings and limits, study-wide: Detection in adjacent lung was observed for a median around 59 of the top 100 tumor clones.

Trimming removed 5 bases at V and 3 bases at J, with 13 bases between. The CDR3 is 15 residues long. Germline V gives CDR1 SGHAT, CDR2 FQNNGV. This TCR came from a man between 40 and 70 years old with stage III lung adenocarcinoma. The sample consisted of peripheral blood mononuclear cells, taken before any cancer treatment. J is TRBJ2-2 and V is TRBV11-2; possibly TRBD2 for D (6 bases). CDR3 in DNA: TGTGCCAGCAGCCGATTTGGAGGGGACACCGGGGAGCTGTTTTTT. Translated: CASSRFGGDTGELFF.